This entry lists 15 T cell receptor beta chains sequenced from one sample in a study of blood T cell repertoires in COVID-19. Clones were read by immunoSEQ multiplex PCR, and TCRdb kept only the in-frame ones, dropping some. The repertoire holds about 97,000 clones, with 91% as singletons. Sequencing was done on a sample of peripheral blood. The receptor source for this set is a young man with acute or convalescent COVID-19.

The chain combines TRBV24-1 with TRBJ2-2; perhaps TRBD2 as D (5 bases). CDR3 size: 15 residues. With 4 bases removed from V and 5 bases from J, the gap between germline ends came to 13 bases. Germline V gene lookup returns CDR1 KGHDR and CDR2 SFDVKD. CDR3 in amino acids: CATSDFTRGTGELFF. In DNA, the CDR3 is TGTGCCACCAGTGACTTTACCCGAGGGACCGGGGAGCTGTTTTTT.

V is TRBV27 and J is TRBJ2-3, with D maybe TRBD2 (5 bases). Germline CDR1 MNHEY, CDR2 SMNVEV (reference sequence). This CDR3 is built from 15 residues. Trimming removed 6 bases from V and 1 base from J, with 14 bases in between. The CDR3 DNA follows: TGTGCCAGCAGCCTAGCTAGGGCCGGCACAGATACGCAGTATTTT. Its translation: CASSLARAGTDTQYF.

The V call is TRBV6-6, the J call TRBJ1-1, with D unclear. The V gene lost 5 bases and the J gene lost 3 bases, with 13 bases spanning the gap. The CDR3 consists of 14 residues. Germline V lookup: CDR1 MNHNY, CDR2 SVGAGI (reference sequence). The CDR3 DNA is TGTGCCAGCAGTCCCCGGGTAACGGACACTGAAGCTTTCTTT. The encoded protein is CASSPRVTDTEAFF.

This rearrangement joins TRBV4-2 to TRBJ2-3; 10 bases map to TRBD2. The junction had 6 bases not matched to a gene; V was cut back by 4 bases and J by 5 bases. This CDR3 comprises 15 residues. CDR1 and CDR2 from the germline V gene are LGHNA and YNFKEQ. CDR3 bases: TGTGCCAGCAGCCTCCTAGCGGGAGATGAAGATACGCAGTATTTT. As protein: CASSLLAGDEDTQYF.

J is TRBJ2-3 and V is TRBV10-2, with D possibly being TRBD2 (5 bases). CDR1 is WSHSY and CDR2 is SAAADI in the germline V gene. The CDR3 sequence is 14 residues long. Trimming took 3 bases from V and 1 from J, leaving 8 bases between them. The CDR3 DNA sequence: TGCGCCAGCAGTGACCTGCGGGGCACAGATACGCAGTATTTT. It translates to CASSDLRGTDTQYF.

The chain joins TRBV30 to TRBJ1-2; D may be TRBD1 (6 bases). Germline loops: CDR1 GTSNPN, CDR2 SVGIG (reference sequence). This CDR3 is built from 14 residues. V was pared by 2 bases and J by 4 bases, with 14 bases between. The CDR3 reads CAWSSTPGAYGYTF. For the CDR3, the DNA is TGTGCCTGGAGTAGCACTCCAGGGGCCTATGGCTACACCTTC. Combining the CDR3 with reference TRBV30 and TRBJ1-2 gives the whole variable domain SQTIHQWPATLVQPVGSPLSLECTVEGTSNPNLYWYRQAAGRGLQLLFYSVGIGQISSEVPQNLSASRPQDRQFILSSKKLLLSDSGFYLCAWSSTPGAYGYTFGSGTRLTVV.

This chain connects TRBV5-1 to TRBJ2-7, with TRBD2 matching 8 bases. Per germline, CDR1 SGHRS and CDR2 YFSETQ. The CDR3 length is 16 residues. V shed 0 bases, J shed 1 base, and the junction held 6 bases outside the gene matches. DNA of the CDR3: TGCGCCAGCAGCTTGGTTCCGCGGGAGGAGTCCTACGAGCAGTACTTC. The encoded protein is CASSLVPREESYEQYF.

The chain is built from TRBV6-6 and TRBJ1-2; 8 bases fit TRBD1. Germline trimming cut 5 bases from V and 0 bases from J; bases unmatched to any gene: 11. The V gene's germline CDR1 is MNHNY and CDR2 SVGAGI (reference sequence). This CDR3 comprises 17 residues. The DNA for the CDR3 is TGTGCCAGCAGTCCGGACAGGGCCGGAATAGCTAACTATGGCTACACCTTC. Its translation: CASSPDRAGIANYGYTF.

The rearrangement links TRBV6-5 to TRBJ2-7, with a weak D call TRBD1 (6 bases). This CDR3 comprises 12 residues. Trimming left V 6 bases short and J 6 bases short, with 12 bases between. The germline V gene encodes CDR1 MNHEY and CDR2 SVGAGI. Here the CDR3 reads CASRTRGGEQYF. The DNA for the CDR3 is TGTGCCAGCAGGACCAGGGGTGGCGAGCAGTACTTC.

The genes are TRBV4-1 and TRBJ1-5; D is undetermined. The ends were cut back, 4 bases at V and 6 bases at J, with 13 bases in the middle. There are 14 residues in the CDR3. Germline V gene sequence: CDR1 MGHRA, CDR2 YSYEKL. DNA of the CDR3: TGCGCCAGCAGCCCCGCATTTTCGGGTCAGCCCCAGCATTTT. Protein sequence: CASSPAFSGQPQHF.

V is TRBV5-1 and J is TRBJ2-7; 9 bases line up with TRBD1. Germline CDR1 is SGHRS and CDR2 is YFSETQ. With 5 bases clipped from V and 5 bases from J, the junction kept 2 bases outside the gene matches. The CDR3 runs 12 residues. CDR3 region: CASRRTGDEQYF. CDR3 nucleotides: TGCGCCAGCAGACGGACAGGGGACGAGCAGTACTTC.

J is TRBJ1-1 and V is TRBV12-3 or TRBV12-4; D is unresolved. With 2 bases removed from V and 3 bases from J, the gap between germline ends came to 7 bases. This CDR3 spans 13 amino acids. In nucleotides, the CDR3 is TGTGCCAGCAGTTTACGACGGGACACTGAAGCTTTCTTT. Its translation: CASSLRRDTEAFF.

CDR3 amino acids: CATVGRKGGGQPQHF. The DNA for the CDR3 is TGTGCCACCGTCGGACGTAAAGGGGGGGGTCAGCCCCAGCATTTT. V gene TRBV24-1 combines with J gene TRBJ1-5, with D maybe TRBD1 (6 bases). The CDR3 runs 15 residues. V was shortened by 9 bases and J by 6 bases, with 20 bases between the two germline ends. Germline V CDR1 and CDR2: KGHDR, SFDVKD.

The CDR3 reads CASSARQGLDSYNEQFF. CDR3 nucleotide sequence: TGTGCCAGCAGCGCAAGACAGGGGCTTGACTCCTACAATGAGCAGTTCTTC. The rearrangement uses TRBV7-9 and TRBJ2-1; 8 nucleotides align to TRBD1. Germline lookup yields CDR1 SEHNR and CDR2 FQNEAQ (reference sequence). The CDR3 totals 17 residues. The trim removed 5 bases at V and 0 bases at J, leaving 9 bases unmatched.

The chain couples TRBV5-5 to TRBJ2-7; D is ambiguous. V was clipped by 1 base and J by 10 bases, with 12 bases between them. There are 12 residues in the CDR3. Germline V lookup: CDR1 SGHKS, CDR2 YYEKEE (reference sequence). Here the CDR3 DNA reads TGTGCCAGCAGCTTGAGCCCCGCGTTACAGTACTTC. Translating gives CASSLSPALQYF.